This is a list of T cell receptor beta chains from one sample in a study of T cell responses to AZD1222 COVID-19 vaccine. Measured with immunoSEQ multiplex PCR; TCRdb has only the in-frame clones, and not every one. The table shows about 120,000 clones, with 85% to 90% occurring only once. Here the sequenced sample was peripheral blood, taken on day 0 of AZD1222 vaccination. The receptors originated from an adult in good health. The CDR3 runs from the conserved cysteine through the conserved F or W. The D gene is left open where the match is weak. Clone size is not always given. Where it is, it says once, few, many or a class for expanded clones.

j_call: TRBJ1-2
cdr3_length: 13
clone_size: once
v_call: TRBV28
d_call: NA
cdr3_aa: CASSSPPKPGYTF
cdr3_nt: TGTGCCAGCAGTTCCCCCCCGAAACCCGGCTACACCTTC

j_call: TRBJ1-3
cdr3_length: 16
clone_size: NA
v_call: TRBV28
d_call: NA
cdr3_aa: CASNMGGDNSGNTIYF
cdr3_nt: TGTGCCAGCAATATGGGCGGGGACAACTCTGGAAACACCATATATTTT

j_call: TRBJ2-6
cdr3_length: 16
clone_size: NA
v_call: TRBV24-1
d_call: NA
cdr3_aa: CATSDSAKSGANVLTF
cdr3_nt: TGTGCCACCAGTGATTCCGCCAAATCTGGGGCCAACGTCCTGACTTTC

j_call: TRBJ2-7
cdr3_length: 13
clone_size: NA
v_call: TRBV18
d_call: NA
cdr3_aa: CASKQGVWYEQYF
cdr3_nt: TGTGCCAGCAAACAAGGGGTTTGGTACGAGCAGTACTTC

j_call: TRBJ1-3
cdr3_length: 13
clone_size: NA
v_call: TRBV7-2
d_call: NA
cdr3_aa: CASSSSGGNTIYF
cdr3_nt: TGTGCCAGCAGCTCTTCGGGGGGAAACACCATATATTTT

j_call: TRBJ1-3
cdr3_length: 15
clone_size: NA
v_call: TRBV7-2
d_call: NA
cdr3_aa: CASSLVVTVGNTIYF
cdr3_nt: TGTGCCAGCAGCTTAGTTGTGACTGTCGGAAACACCATATATTTT

j_call: TRBJ1-4
cdr3_length: 13
clone_size: NA
v_call: TRBV19
d_call: NA
cdr3_aa: CASSIENGGKLFF
cdr3_nt: TGTGCCAGTAGTATTGAGAACGGGGGAAAACTGTTTTTT

j_call: TRBJ1-4
cdr3_length: 14
clone_size: NA
v_call: TRBV15
d_call: NA
cdr3_aa: CATSRDLLLEKLFF
cdr3_nt: TGTGCCACCAGCAGAGATCTCTTACTTGAAAAACTGTTTTTT

j_call: TRBJ2-4
cdr3_length: 14
clone_size: NA
v_call: TRBV7-9
d_call: NA
cdr3_aa: CASSYWGEEDIQYF
cdr3_nt: TGTGCCAGCAGCTACTGGGGGGAAGAGGACATTCAGTACTTC

j_call: TRBJ1-5
cdr3_length: 13
clone_size: few
v_call: TRBV18
d_call: NA
cdr3_aa: CASSLDSNQPQHF
cdr3_nt: TGTGCCAGCTCCCTCGATAGCAATCAGCCCCAGCATTTT

j_call: TRBJ1-4
cdr3_length: 14
clone_size: once
v_call: TRBV5-5
d_call: TRBD1
cdr3_aa: CASSSDRGEEKLFF
cdr3_nt: TGTGCCAGCAGCTCGGACAGGGGTGAGGAAAAACTGTTTTTT

j_call: TRBJ1-1
cdr3_length: 11
clone_size: NA
v_call: TRBV11-2
d_call: NA
cdr3_aa: CASSPLREAFF
cdr3_nt: TGTGCCAGCAGCCCGCTCCGGGAAGCTTTCTTT

j_call: TRBJ1-4
cdr3_length: 17
clone_size: NA
v_call: TRBV15
d_call: NA
cdr3_aa: CATSRDPVGATNEKLFF
cdr3_nt: TGTGCCACCAGCAGAGATCCCGTTGGGGCCACTAATGAAAAACTGTTTTTT